This entry describes one T cell receptor (beta chain). Trimming stripped 8 bases from V and 9 bases from J, with 14 bases between. The CDR3 loop spans 12 amino acids. Using unique molecular identifiers, the investigators prepared the TCRbeta library. One entry per CDR3 protein results from TCRdb running MiXCR on the PCR reads. The table includes approximately 640,000 distinct CDR3 sequences, roughly 15% detected once. The data were taken from a study of T-cell reconstitution after alpha-beta-depleted transplantation in children. The gene calls are TRBV12-3 or TRBV12-4 and TRBJ2-1; D perhaps matches TRBD1 (5 bases). The TCR comes from a human donor who donated a stem cell graft to a child with acute myeloid leukemia. The source material was PBMCs from the stem cell graft donor, sampled from the stem cell graft. This CDR3 reads CASGQGSGEQFF. DNA for the CDR3: TGTGCCAGCGGGCAGGGTTCGGGTGAGCAGTTCTTC.